The source of this T cell receptor beta chain is a study of early T cells in non-severe SARS-CoV-2 infection. Study information: With bulk RNA from unsorted whole blood as input, sequencing yielded unpaired chains. Study-wide results and caveats: Anti-spike CD8 responses were favored in VDJdb matching, and private and CD4 specificities were missed.

This clonotype has a count of ten or more. The target antigen is unknown. With V trimmed by 4 bases and J by 2 bases, 9 bases remained unmatched. The CDR3 totals 16 residues. Germline V lookup: CDR1 SGHVS, CDR2 FNYEAQ. Unique molecular identifiers were added to individual cDNA molecules. TCRdb processed the 5' RACE reads anew with MiXCR; each CDR3 protein has one entry. Of around 70,000 distinct CDR3 sequences in the sample, around 12% were seen once. The material sequenced was whole blood. This receptor was obtained from an adult who was a healthcare worker with PCR-confirmed SARS-CoV-2 infection or an uninfected control (not recorded which). V and J are TRBV7-6 and TRBJ2-3; TRBD2 agrees at 7 bases. The CDR3 reads CASSYFSGINTDTQYF. CDR3 sequence (DNA): TGTGCCAGCAGCTACTTCAGCGGGATTAACACAGATACGCAGTATTTT.